A selection of T cell receptor beta chains follows, all from one sample in a study of T cell repertoires in cytomegalovirus infection. In TCRdb, the reads were re-called with MiXCR into one record per CDR3 protein. The sample yields some 940,000 distinct CDR3 sequences, around 29% seen once. These receptors are not linked to any known antigen. Sequencing was performed on cultured CD8+ T cells from PBMCs, taken from culture after CMV antigen stimulation. Source of these receptors: a human donor in good health (CMV status not recorded). Some clones in this sample may be carry-over from other donors' samples. Each CDR3 is given with its conserved first and last residue. The order of the fields is D gene, J gene, V gene, clone size, CDR3 protein, CDR3 DNA. D genes are given only for firm matches. A row's size may be missing; if present it is once, few, many or a size class.

TRBD1	TRBJ2-1	TRBV28	few	CASVDRDKYNEQFF	TGTGCCAGCGTAGACAGGGATAAGTACAATGAGCAGTTCTTC
.	TRBJ2-2	TRBV6-2/TRBV6-3	few	CASSWNGGPPKATGELFF	TGTGCCAGCAGTTGGAACGGGGGACCACCGAAGGCCACCGGGGAGCTGTTTTTT
.	TRBJ2-1	TRBV4-2	many	CASSQDAGAYNEQFF	TGTGCCAGCAGCCAAGATGCGGGCGCGTACAATGAGCAGTTCTTC
TRBD1	TRBJ2-5	TRBV27	many	CASSPPAGGQETQYF	TGTGCCAGCAGTCCACCGGCAGGGGGCCAAGAGACCCAGTACTTC
.	TRBJ1-1	TRBV7-4	.	CASSLEGEWTEAFF	TGTGCCAGCAGCTTAGAAGGAGAATGGACTGAAGCTTTCTTT
.	TRBJ2-1	TRBV20-1	few	CSASDLNEQFF	TGCAGTGCTTCGGACCTCAATGAGCAGTTCTTC
.	TRBJ1-1	TRBV11-2	few	CASSLGDVLGYTEAFF	TGTGCCAGCAGCTTGGGGGACGTTTTAGGCTACACTGAAGCTTTCTTT
.	TRBJ2-1	TRBV24-1	.	CATGIGGEQFF	TGTGCCACCGGCATAGGGGGGGAGCAGTTCTTC
.	TRBJ2-7	TRBV20-1	.	CSARERGAGLDEQYF	TGCAGTGCTAGAGAAAGGGGCGCGGGTCTCGACGAGCAGTACTTC
.	TRBJ2-1	TRBV11-2	.	CASSLEVISYNEQFF	TGTGCCAGCAGCTTAGAGGTTATCTCCTACAATGAGCAGTTCTTC
TRBD2	TRBJ2-5	TRBV4-1	.	CASSQVSSGGQWTQYF	TGCGCCAGCAGCCAAGTGTCTAGCGGGGGCCAGTGGACCCAGTACTTC
.	TRBJ1-5	TRBV28	.	CASSPNTPQHF	TGTGCCAGCAGTCCAAATACCCCCCAGCATTTT
.	TRBJ2-6	TRBV6-6	.	CASSYSYTYSGANVLTF	TGTGCCAGCAGTTACTCATACACTTACTCTGGGGCCAACGTCCTGACTTTC
TRBD1	TRBJ2-1	TRBV6-6	.	CVSSYGTAEIYNEQFF	TGTGTCAGCAGTTACGGGACAGCTGAAATCTACAATGAGCAGTTCTTC
.	TRBJ1-4	TRBV27	few	CASSSPRAIEKLFF	TGTGCCAGCAGTTCTCCCCGGGCCATTGAAAAACTGTTTTTT
.	TRBJ1-4	TRBV7-9	.	CASTFTGGGNEKLFF	TGTGCCAGCACCTTCACGGGGGGAGGTAATGAAAAACTGTTTTTT
TRBD1	TRBJ1-5	TRBV27	.	CASSAPTGGRSNQPQHF	TGTGCCAGCAGTGCCCCGACAGGGGGCAGGAGCAATCAGCCCCAGCATTTT
.	TRBJ1-6	TRBV4-3	once	CASSQETGGSSPLHF	TGCGCCAGCAGCCAAGAGACAGGAGGGAGTTCACCCCTCCACTTT
.	TRBJ2-3	TRBV6-6	.	CASSYSWTQYF	TGTGCCAGCAGTTACTCGTGGACGCAGTATTTT
.	TRBJ1-2	TRBV20-1	.	CSARQGSGYTF	TGCAGTGCTAGACAGGGTTCCGGCTACACCTTC
.	TRBJ1-6	TRBV7-2	many	CASLEGFNSPLHF	TGTGCCAGCCTGGAGGGGTTTAATTCACCCCTCCACTTT
.	TRBJ1-2	TRBV5-8	few	CASSFRTEAYGYTF	TGTGCCAGCAGCTTCCGGACTGAAGCTTATGGCTACACCTTC
.	TRBJ1-1	TRBV6-7	few	CASSEWPGVPAPEAFF	TGTGCCAGCAGTGAGTGGCCCGGGGTTCCGGCCCCTGAAGCTTTCTTT